Presented here are 27 T cell receptor beta chains from one specimen sequenced in a study of blood T cell repertoires in COVID-19. The data were produced by immunoSEQ multiplex PCR, yet TCRdb's version contains in-frame clones alone and is incomplete. The data hold roughly 230,000 clones, with about nine tenths observed a single time. Sequencing was performed on PBMCs or T cells enriched from blood (not recorded which). These receptors came from a man between 25 and 39 years old in a cohort exposed to, infected with or recovered from COVID-19 (not recorded which).

The chain carries TRBV2 and TRBJ2-7; no definite D call. Trimming took 2 bases from V and 0 from J, leaving 11 bases between them. Per the germline V gene, CDR1 is SNHLY and CDR2 is FYNNEI. This CDR3 has 15 residues. CDR3 nucleotide sequence: TGTGCCAGCAGTGAAAACCCCGGTCCCTCCTACGAGCAGTACTTC. The encoded protein is CASSENPGPSYEQYF.

The chain joins TRBV6-5 to TRBJ1-2, with 9 bases that match TRBD1. Per the germline V gene, CDR1 is MNHEY and CDR2 is SVGAGI. The CDR3 loop spans 15 amino acids. V gave up 5 bases and J gave up 0 bases; unmatched junction bases: 4. The DNA for the CDR3 is TGTGCCAGCAGTCCGGGACAGGGACCTAACTATGGCTACACCTTC. Translation: CASSPGQGPNYGYTF.

V is TRBV5-4 and J is TRBJ1-2; 7 nucleotides align to TRBD1. This CDR3 comprises 15 residues. CDR1 is SGHNT, CDR2 YYREEE, per germline (reference sequence). Unmatched junction bases numbered 14, after V lost 4 bases and J lost 8 bases. CDR3 DNA: TGTGCCAGCAGCCCCTCTACAGGGGACCTTGGGGGCTACACCTTC. The encoded protein is CASSPSTGDLGGYTF. Full variable domain (rest looked up from reference TRBV5-4 and TRBJ1-2): ETGVTQSPTHLIKTRGQQVTLRCSSQSGHNTVSWYQQALGQGPQFIFQYYREEENGRGNFPPRFSGLQFPNYSSELNVNALELDDSALYLCASSPSTGDLGGYTFGSGTRLTVV.

V and J are TRBV4-3 and TRBJ2-3; D perhaps matches TRBD1 (6 bases). This CDR3 is built from 14 residues. Per germline, CDR1 LGHNA and CDR2 YSLEER. The V and J ends lost 1 base and 4 bases respectively, with 9 bases between them. The CDR3 DNA reads as TGCGCCAGCAGCCAAGGTCAGGGGTCAGATACGCAGTATTTT. It codes for CASSQGQGSDTQYF.

This clone was seen just once. The chain couples TRBV7-3 to TRBJ2-3, with 7 bases lining up with TRBD2. The CDR3 is made up of 18 amino acids. Germline V gives CDR1 SGHTA, CDR2 FQGTGA. Trimming at V came to 2 bases and at J to 0 bases, leaving 11 bases not matched to a gene. The CDR3: CASSLGASGITSTDTQYF. The DNA of the CDR3 is TGTGCCAGCAGCTTAGGGGCTAGCGGAATCACTAGCACAGATACGCAGTATTTT.

The chain links TRBV7-9 to TRBJ2-6; the match to TRBD1 covers 7 bases. The CDR3 runs 18 residues. V dropped 1 base and J dropped 0; count of bases not matched to a gene: 6. Germline V gene data show CDR1 as SEHNR and CDR2 as FQNEAQ (reference sequence). CDR3 loop: CASSLGTGLFSGANVLTF. The CDR3 nucleotides read TGTGCCAGCAGCTTAGGGACAGGCCTTTTCTCTGGGGCCAACGTCCTGACTTTC. Full variable domain (rest looked up from reference TRBV7-9 and TRBJ2-6): DTGVSQNPRHKITKRGQNVTFRCDPISEHNRLYWYRQTLGQGPEFLTYFQNEAQLEKSRLLSDRFSAERPKGSFSTLEIQRTEQGDSAMYLCASSLGTGLFSGANVLTFGAGSRLTVL.

This rearrangement joins TRBV5-1 to TRBJ2-1, with D maybe TRBD2 (5 bases). Trimming pared 5 bases from V and 8 bases from J, leaving 23 bases between. Germline loops: CDR1 SGHRS, CDR2 YFSETQ. CDR3 size: 16 residues. The CDR3 sequence: CASSMASLQSTHEQFF. The CDR3 nucleotides are TGCGCCAGCAGTATGGCTAGCCTTCAATCTACCCATGAGCAGTTCTTC.

The genes are TRBV6-5 and TRBJ1-1; no definite D call. Germline V gene data show CDR1 as MNHEY and CDR2 as SVGAGI. V was cut by 0 bases and J by 1 base, with 9 bases left in between. The CDR3 is 15 residues long. This CDR3 is CASSYSYRRNTEAFF. The CDR3 nucleotides are TGTGCCAGCAGTTACTCGTACAGACGGAACACTGAAGCTTTCTTT.

V usage is TRBV7-9 and J usage is TRBJ1-2, with 8 nucleotides matching TRBD1. From germline, CDR1 is SEHNR and CDR2 FQNEAQ (reference sequence). The CDR3 runs to 15 residues. The J segment lost 4 bases and the V segment lost 4 bases, leaving 8 bases of the junction unmatched. In DNA form, the CDR3 reads TGTGCCAGCAGCTCTGACAGGGGAAGGAGCTATGGCTACACCTTC. This gives the protein CASSSDRGRSYGYTF.

This chain links TRBV27 with TRBJ2-3, with 8 bases aligning to TRBD2. CDR3 length: 15 residues. Per the germline V gene, CDR1 is MNHEY and CDR2 is SMNVEV (reference sequence). With V trimmed by 5 bases and J by 3 bases, 7 bases remained unmatched. The CDR3 loop is CASSLREGLTDTQYF. CDR3 DNA sequence: TGTGCCAGCAGTCTACGGGAGGGCCTGACAGATACGCAGTATTTT.

For the CDR3, the DNA is TGTGCCAGCATTGGGGCCTGGACGGATTACTGGGCTTTCTTT. It is translated as CASIGAWTDYWAFF. This rearrangement joins TRBV28 to TRBJ1-1; a weak D match, TRBD1 (5 bases). CDR1 is MDHEN, CDR2 SYDVKM, per germline. CDR3 length equals 14 residues. Trimming stripped 7 bases from V and 11 bases from J, with 23 bases between.

J is TRBJ2-1 and V is TRBV4-2; D is uncertain. Germline V lookup: CDR1 LGHNA, CDR2 YNFKEQ. Trimming stripped 2 bases from V and 8 bases from J, with 10 bases between. The length of the CDR3 is 13 residues. CDR3 bases: TGTGCCAGCAGCCAAACTACGTTCGATGAGCAGTTCTTC. Its protein product is CASSQTTFDEQFF.

As regards this clone: This CDR3 is also generated by other DNA sequences in the sample. The chain links TRBV19 to TRBJ1-2, with D perhaps TRBD1 (5 bases). The CDR3 totals 13 residues. V was cut by 3 bases and J by 1 base, with 6 bases left in between. In germline, CDR1 is LNHDA, CDR2 SQIVND (reference sequence). Here the CDR3 DNA reads TGTGCCAGTAGTATCGGGGGTAACTATGGCTACACCTTC. This translates into CASSIGGNYGYTF.

In this sample, this clone turned up a few times. The chain couples TRBV5-1 to TRBJ2-1; D is undetermined. Germline V gene data show CDR1 as SGHRS and CDR2 as YFSETQ. The V end was cut by 0 bases, the J end by 2 bases, with 9 bases between. The CDR3 extends over 15 amino acids. The CDR3 is CASSLGAAAYNEQFF. DNA for the CDR3: TGCGCCAGCAGCTTGGGGGCAGCTGCCTACAATGAGCAGTTCTTC.

The chain employs TRBV5-4 and TRBJ2-1, with 9 positions matching TRBD2. Per the germline V gene, CDR1 is SGHNT and CDR2 is YYREEE (reference sequence). The CDR3 loop spans 15 amino acids. The trim removed 3 bases at V and 7 bases at J, leaving 8 bases unmatched. The CDR3, as DNA: TGTGCCAGCAGCTGGAAGCGGGAGGCGGGGAATGAGCAGTTCTTC. Translating it yields CASSWKREAGNEQFF.

This clone has only one observation. The chain carries TRBV2 and TRBJ2-3; D gene ambiguous. Germline V gene data show CDR1 as SNHLY and CDR2 as FYNNEI. CDR3 length equals 13 residues. V lost 8 bases and J lost 0, with 9 bases in between. The CDR3 reads CASLSRSTDTQYF. The CDR3, as DNA: TGTGCCAGCCTCTCGCGGAGCACAGATACGCAGTATTTT.

This clone occurred once. The gene calls are TRBV19 and TRBJ2-1; D may be TRBD1 (6 bases). Germline V lookup: CDR1 LNHDA, CDR2 SQIVND (reference sequence). The CDR3 contains 12 residues. Trimming took 8 bases from V and 3 from J, leaving 8 bases between them. CDR3 region: CASWDNYNEQFF. The CDR3 coding sequence is TGTGCCAGTTGGGACAACTACAATGAGCAGTTCTTC.

This clone was observed once. Different DNA sequences within this sample yield the same CDR3. The chain carries TRBV6-5 and TRBJ2-5; 7 nucleotides agree with TRBD2. The germline gives CDR1 MNHEY, CDR2 SVGAGI. The CDR3 is 14 amino acids. V lost 2 bases to trimming and J lost 4 bases; unmatched junction nucleotides: 4. The CDR3 is CASSYPGGGETQYF. CDR3 nucleotides: TGTGCCAGCAGTTACCCGGGGGGAGGAGAGACCCAGTACTTC.

The chain links TRBV7-2 to TRBJ1-4; D possibly corresponds to TRBD1 (5 bases). The germline V gene has CDR1 SGHTA and CDR2 FQGNSA. With 1 base removed from V and 3 bases from J, the gap between germline ends came to 12 bases. CDR3 length: 16 residues. For the CDR3, the DNA is TGTGCCAGCAGCTTAGACAGGACCAACGCTAATGAAAAACTGTTTTTT. Translated, it gives CASSLDRTNANEKLFF.

This sequence joins TRBV6-2 or TRBV6-3 and TRBJ1-2; tentative D call: TRBD1 (5 bases). The ends were cut back, 2 bases at V and 4 bases at J, with 17 bases in the middle. The germline CDR1 and CDR2 sequences are MNHEY and SVGEGT. The CDR3 consists of 16 residues. For the CDR3, the DNA is TGTGCCAGCAGTTACGGTCGGGACTCGGGAGGCTATGGCTACACCTTC. Its protein is CASSYGRDSGGYGYTF.

The V call is TRBV29-1, the J call TRBJ1-3; 7 bases match TRBD1. Looked up from germline, CDR1 is SQVTM and CDR2 is ANQGSEA. Trimming cost V 4 bases and J 7 bases; bases outside gene matches: 10. The CDR3 covers 14 residues. CDR3 protein: CSVGLGQHGNTIYF. Here the CDR3 DNA reads TGCAGCGTTGGGTTGGGACAGCACGGGAACACCATATATTTT. The complete variable domain, with remaining parts taken from reference TRBV29-1 and TRBJ1-3, reads SAVISQKPSRDICQRGTSLTIQCQVDSQVTMMFWYRQQPGQSLTLIATANQGSEATYESGFVIDKFPISRPNLTFSTLTVSNMSPEDSSIYLCSVGLGQHGNTIYFGEGSWLTVV.

The chain employs TRBV24-1 and TRBJ2-1; possible D gene TRBD1, 6 bases. The CDR3 covers 18 residues. Germline V gene sequence: CDR1 KGHDR, CDR2 SFDVKD. V dropped 3 bases and J dropped 3 bases, with 20 bases sitting between them. The CDR3 loop is CATSDPVTGPPSYNEQFF. CDR3 bases: TGTGCCACCAGTGATCCCGTAACAGGGCCGCCTAGCTACAATGAGCAGTTCTTC.

This sequence joins TRBV3-1 (or the pseudogene TRBV3-2) and TRBJ1-1, with TRBD1 matching 8 bases. The CDR3 is made up of 15 amino acids. V lost 2 bases to trimming and J lost 4 bases; unmatched junction nucleotides: 6. Germline values: CDR1 LGHDT, CDR2 YNNKEL (reference sequence). The CDR3, as DNA: TGTGCCAGCAGCCAACAGGGGGCGCGTGCCACTGAAGCTTTCTTT. Translation gives CASSQQGARATEAFF.

The chain links TRBV9 to TRBJ1-4, with 9 bases that match TRBD1. The CDR3 sequence is 16 residues long. The germline gives CDR1 SGDLS, CDR2 YYNGEE. With V trimmed by 3 bases and J by 0 bases, 3 bases remained unmatched. CDR3 bases: TGTGCCAGCAGCGCCACAGGGGGCGCAACTAATGAAAAACTGTTTTTT. Translated, it gives CASSATGGATNEKLFF.

The table lists this clone with a count of one. The chain links TRBV4-1 to TRBJ1-1, with D perhaps matching TRBD1 (6 bases). Germline CDR1 reads MGHRA; CDR2 reads YSYEKL. This CDR3 has 20 amino acids. The V gene lost 1 base and the J gene lost 1 base, with 25 bases spanning the gap. This CDR3 is CASSQVGHLGADSRNTEAFF. The CDR3 nucleotides are TGCGCCAGCAGCCAAGTCGGCCATTTGGGGGCCGACTCGCGGAACACTGAAGCTTTCTTT.

The chain recombines TRBV5-5 with TRBJ2-1; no clear D gene. V was trimmed by 0 bases and J by 1 base, leaving 8 bases between them. Germline V gene sequence: CDR1 SGHKS, CDR2 YYEKEE (reference sequence). The CDR3 is 15 amino acids. In nucleotides, the CDR3 is TGTGCCAGCAGCTTGGCCTCCCTTTCCTACAATGAGCAGTTCTTC. Amino acids: CASSLASLSYNEQFF.

This chain links TRBV28 with TRBJ2-2, with a weak D call TRBD2 (5 bases). This CDR3 is 15 amino acids long. V lost 6 bases, J lost 0 bases, and 11 bases lay in between. The V gene's germline CDR1 is MDHEN and CDR2 SYDVKM. The CDR3 spells CASSRTYPNTGELFF. As DNA, the CDR3 is TGTGCCAGCAGCCGGACTTATCCGAACACCGGGGAGCTGTTTTTT. Variable domain in full (rest from reference TRBV28 and TRBJ2-2): DVKVTQSSRYLVKRTGEKVFLECVQDMDHENMFWYRQDPGLGLRLIYFSYDVKMKEKGDIPEGYSVSREKKERFSLILESASTNQTSMYLCASSRTYPNTGELFFGEGSRLTVL.